The 23 T cell receptor beta chains listed next were all sequenced from one sample in a study of CD4 T cell repertoires in COVID-19. Here immunoSEQ multiplex PCR was the method, and the copy in TCRdb shows in-frame clones only, minus some. This table holds some 71,000 clones, about 80% found once. The input for sequencing was CD4+ T cells from peripheral blood, taken after recovery from COVID-19. Every receptor here comes from a human donor who had COVID-19.

A note on this clone: At one boundary the junction diverges from the germline segment, which might be a read error. The J gene is TRBJ1-2, the V gene TRBV6-1, with 9 bases lining up with TRBD1. Germline CDR1 and CDR2: MNHNS and SASEGT. CDR3 size: 13 residues. The CDR3 DNA reads TGTGCCAGCAGGGAAGGGACAGGGTTAGGCTACACCTTC. This translates into CASREGTGLGYTF.

This clone was seen more than once but under ten times. CDR3 region: CASSPDILSYEQYF. The CDR3 DNA follows: TGTGCCAGCAGCCCAGACATCTTATCCTACGAGCAGTACTTC. V gene TRBV5-4 combines with J gene TRBJ2-7, with D hard to call. Germline V gene lookup returns CDR1 SGHNT and CDR2 YYREEE (reference sequence). CDR3 length equals 14 residues. Trimming removed 4 bases at V and 1 base at J, with 12 bases between.

The rearrangement joins TRBV7-6 to TRBJ2-1, with D possibly called TRBD1 or TRBD2 (5 bases each). There are 16 residues in the CDR3. Germline-derived CDR1 and CDR2 are SGHVS and FNYEAQ. The germline V and J ends were trimmed by 2 bases and 2 bases, with 13 bases remaining between them. The CDR3 bases are TGTGCCAGCAGCTTAACCTGGGGGAGCGCCTACAATGAGCAGTTCTTC. It yields the protein CASSLTWGSAYNEQFF.

J is TRBJ2-5 and V is TRBV5-6; 7 positions agree with TRBD2. The CDR3 is 14 amino acids. CDR1 SGHDT and CDR2 YYEEEE come from the germline V gene. V was pared by 3 bases and J by 2 bases, with 4 bases of the junction left unmatched. CDR3 nucleotides: TGTGCCAGCAGCTCCACTAGCGATCAAGAGACCCAGTACTTC. Translation gives CASSSTSDQETQYF.

The chain has TRBV7-2 and TRBJ1-1, with 7 bases aligning to TRBD1. The length of the CDR3 is 14 residues. V shed 7 bases, J shed 6 bases, and the junction held 11 bases outside the gene matches. CDR1 SGHTA and CDR2 FQGNSA come from the germline V gene. The CDR3 region is CASTVLQGKSEAFF. The CDR3 DNA is TGTGCCAGCACCGTTCTACAGGGGAAGTCTGAAGCTTTCTTT.

The rearrangement joins TRBV7-8 to TRBJ2-1; TRBD2 agrees at 9 bases. V was pared by 5 bases and J by 10 bases, with 12 bases of the junction left unmatched. The CDR3 consists of 15 residues. Germline V gene sequence: CDR1 SGHVS, CDR2 FQNEAQ. CDR3 loop: CASSPSRRGGLEQFF. The CDR3 DNA reads TGTGCCAGCAGCCCAAGTCGGCGGGGGGGCCTCGAGCAGTTCTTC.

The J gene is TRBJ2-2, the V gene TRBV7-3, with D tentatively TRBD1 or TRBD2 (5 bases each). The V and J ends lost 3 bases and 6 bases respectively, with 11 bases between them. The CDR3 has 14 residues. CDR1 SGHTA and CDR2 FQGTGA come from the germline V gene. The CDR3 coding sequence is TGTGCCAGCAGCTTTAACGGGGCGGCCGGGGAGCTGTTTTTT. Its translation: CASSFNGAAGELFF.

A few counts support this clone. The same CDR3 can be traced to other DNA sequences in this sample. The chain uses TRBV7-9 and TRBJ2-7; unclear D gene. The germline CDR1 and CDR2 sequences are SEHNR and FQNEAQ (reference sequence). V dropped 1 base and J dropped 4 bases, with 2 bases sitting between them. The CDR3 is made up of 11 amino acids. CDR3 region: CASSLEYEQYF. CDR3 DNA: TGTGCCAGCAGCTTAGAATACGAGCAGTACTTC.

This clone was detected only a few times. Relative to the germline gene, one junction end is altered; a read error may explain this. The J gene is TRBJ1-5, the V gene TRBV6-1; no reliable D call. Germline lookup yields CDR1 MNHNS and CDR2 SASEGT. The CDR3 has 14 residues. This CDR3 is CASSQALSNQPQHF. The CDR3 nucleotides read TGTGCCAGCAGTCAAGCGCTGAGCAATCAGCCCCAGCATTTT.

With respect to this clone: Because the CDR3's place on the DNA is in doubt, the DNA is left out and the CDR3 is given as listed by TCRdb. The chain links TRBV28 to TRBJ2-1; TRBD2, as called in the table, went unchecked against the DNA. In germline, CDR1 is MDHEN, CDR2 SYDVKM. The CDR3 is 16 residues long, ends included. CDR3 loop: CASSSSTSGGYNEQFF.

Concerning this clone: The junction shows a germline mismatch at one end, possibly a read error. The same CDR3 also results from other DNA sequences found in this sample. This sequence joins TRBV19 and TRBJ1-5; D unresolved. The CDR3 runs 12 residues. The germline CDR1 and CDR2 sequences are LNHDA and SQIVND (reference sequence). Here the CDR3 reads CASNSRDQPQHF. The CDR3 DNA reads as TGTGCCAGTAATTCAAGGGATCAACCCCAGCATTTT.

This chain joins TRBV29-1 and TRBJ1-1; D is perhaps TRBD1 (6 bases). The ends were cut back, 6 bases at V and 4 bases at J, with 15 bases in the middle. CDR3 length: 13 amino acids. The germline gives CDR1 SQVTM, CDR2 ANQGSEA. The CDR3 spells CSVASNRVTEAFF. As DNA, the CDR3 is TGCAGCGTCGCCTCTAACAGGGTCACTGAAGCTTTCTTT.

The chain couples TRBV1 to TRBJ1-6. TRBV1 is noted as a pseudogene. The CDR3 is 14 residues long. CDR3 bases: TGCACCATTTCGGGGCACTCCTATAATTCACCCCTCCACTTT. This sequence encodes CTISGHSYNSPLHF.

The rearrangement joins TRBV5-6 to TRBJ1-1; 7 bases line up with TRBD1. CDR3 length equals 16 residues. V shed 3 bases, J shed 0 bases, and the junction held 8 bases outside the gene matches. Per the germline V gene, CDR1 is SGHDT and CDR2 is YYEEEE. The chain's CDR3 is CASSWDTGQMNTEAFF. In DNA form, the CDR3 reads TGTGCCAGCAGCTGGGATACGGGACAGATGAACACTGAAGCTTTCTTT.

The gene calls are TRBV18 and TRBJ1-1; 9 nucleotides match TRBD1. J gave up 2 bases and V 3 bases, and 7 bases lay outside the gene matches. This CDR3 spans 16 amino acids. Germline loops: CDR1 KGHSH, CDR2 LQKENI. This chain's CDR3 is CASSPPGQGVNTEAFF. Written as DNA, the CDR3 is TGTGCCAGCTCACCTCCGGGACAGGGAGTCAACACTGAAGCTTTCTTT.

The genes are TRBV11-3 and TRBJ2-3; TRBD2 matches at 7 bases. V shed 4 bases, J shed 1 base, and the junction held 8 bases outside the gene matches. CDR3 size: 16 residues. Germline-derived CDR1 and CDR2 are SGHNT and YENEEA. The CDR3 region has the DNA TGTGCCAGCAGCTCCGGAGCGGGGAGAGGCACAGATACGCAGTATTTT. Translated, it gives CASSSGAGRGTDTQYF.

This chain connects TRBV16 to TRBJ2-2; D remains unclear. Germline CDR1 KGHSY, CDR2 FQNENV. V was cut by 2 bases and J by 2 bases, with 3 bases left in between. The CDR3 spans 13 residues. The CDR3 sequence is CASSQVNTGELFF. In nucleotides, the CDR3 is TGTGCCAGCAGCCAAGTTAACACCGGGGAGCTGTTTTTT.

The rearrangement joins TRBV2 to TRBJ1-4; 8 positions agree with TRBD1. The J segment lost 3 bases and the V segment lost 5 bases, leaving 8 bases of the junction unmatched. Germline assignment: CDR1 SNHLY and CDR2 FYNNEI. The CDR3 is 16 amino acids. This CDR3 reads CASSPLLTGANEKLFF. The CDR3 DNA reads as TGTGCCAGCAGTCCCCTATTGACAGGGGCTAATGAAAAACTGTTTTTT. The full variable domain, rest sourced from reference TRBV2 and TRBJ1-4, is EPEVTQTPSHQVTQMGQEVILRCVPISNHLYFYWYRQILGQKVEFLVSFYNNEISEKSEIFDDQFSVERPDGSNFTLKIRSTKLEDSAMYFCASSPLLTGANEKLFFGSGTQLSVL.

This chain uses TRBV6-5 with TRBJ2-3; 10 nucleotides align to TRBD2. This CDR3 has 14 residues. The germline V gene has CDR1 MNHEY and CDR2 SVGAGI. With 7 bases clipped from V and 9 bases from J, the junction kept 10 bases outside the gene matches. The CDR3 DNA reads as TGTGCCAGCATGGGAGCGGGAGGGCCGGAAACGCAGTATTTT. It yields the protein CASMGAGGPETQYF.

This clone has only a few counts. The chain employs TRBV19 and TRBJ2-5; unclear D gene. Germline CDR1 is LNHDA and CDR2 is SQIVND (reference sequence). CDR3 length equals 13 residues. V lost 1 base, J lost 1 base, and 4 bases lay in between. The CDR3 is CASSIGTQETQYF. In DNA, the CDR3 is TGTGCCAGTAGTATAGGGACCCAAGAGACCCAGTACTTC.

CDR3 DNA: TGTGCCAGCAGTTCTGGGACACAGGGCTCAGGGGAGACCCAGTACTTC. This codes for CASSSGTQGSGETQYF. The genes are TRBV6-5 and TRBJ2-5; possibly TRBD1 for D (6 bases). The CDR3 has 16 amino acids. CDR1 and CDR2 from the germline V gene are MNHEY and SVGAGI. Deletions cut 4 bases from V and 5 bases from J, with 20 bases between.

The V gene is TRBV4-1, the J gene TRBJ1-1; TRBD1 is a possible D gene (5 bases). The CDR3 totals 14 residues. V shed 3 bases and J shed 4 bases, with 12 bases lying between them. CDR1 MGHRA and CDR2 YSYEKL come from the germline V gene. The CDR3 here is CASSQREGTTEAFF. CDR3 in DNA: TGCGCCAGCAGCCAGAGGGAGGGGACCACTGAAGCTTTCTTT.

This chain links TRBV24-1 with TRBJ2-1; 9 nucleotides align to TRBD1. Trimming at V came to 3 bases and at J to 6 bases, leaving 11 bases not matched to a gene. CDR3 length: 17 amino acids. Germline V gene lookup returns CDR1 KGHDR and CDR2 SFDVKD. The CDR3 here is CATSDPLQGAQANEQFF. The CDR3 DNA reads as TGTGCCACCAGTGATCCCCTACAGGGGGCCCAGGCCAATGAGCAGTTCTTC.